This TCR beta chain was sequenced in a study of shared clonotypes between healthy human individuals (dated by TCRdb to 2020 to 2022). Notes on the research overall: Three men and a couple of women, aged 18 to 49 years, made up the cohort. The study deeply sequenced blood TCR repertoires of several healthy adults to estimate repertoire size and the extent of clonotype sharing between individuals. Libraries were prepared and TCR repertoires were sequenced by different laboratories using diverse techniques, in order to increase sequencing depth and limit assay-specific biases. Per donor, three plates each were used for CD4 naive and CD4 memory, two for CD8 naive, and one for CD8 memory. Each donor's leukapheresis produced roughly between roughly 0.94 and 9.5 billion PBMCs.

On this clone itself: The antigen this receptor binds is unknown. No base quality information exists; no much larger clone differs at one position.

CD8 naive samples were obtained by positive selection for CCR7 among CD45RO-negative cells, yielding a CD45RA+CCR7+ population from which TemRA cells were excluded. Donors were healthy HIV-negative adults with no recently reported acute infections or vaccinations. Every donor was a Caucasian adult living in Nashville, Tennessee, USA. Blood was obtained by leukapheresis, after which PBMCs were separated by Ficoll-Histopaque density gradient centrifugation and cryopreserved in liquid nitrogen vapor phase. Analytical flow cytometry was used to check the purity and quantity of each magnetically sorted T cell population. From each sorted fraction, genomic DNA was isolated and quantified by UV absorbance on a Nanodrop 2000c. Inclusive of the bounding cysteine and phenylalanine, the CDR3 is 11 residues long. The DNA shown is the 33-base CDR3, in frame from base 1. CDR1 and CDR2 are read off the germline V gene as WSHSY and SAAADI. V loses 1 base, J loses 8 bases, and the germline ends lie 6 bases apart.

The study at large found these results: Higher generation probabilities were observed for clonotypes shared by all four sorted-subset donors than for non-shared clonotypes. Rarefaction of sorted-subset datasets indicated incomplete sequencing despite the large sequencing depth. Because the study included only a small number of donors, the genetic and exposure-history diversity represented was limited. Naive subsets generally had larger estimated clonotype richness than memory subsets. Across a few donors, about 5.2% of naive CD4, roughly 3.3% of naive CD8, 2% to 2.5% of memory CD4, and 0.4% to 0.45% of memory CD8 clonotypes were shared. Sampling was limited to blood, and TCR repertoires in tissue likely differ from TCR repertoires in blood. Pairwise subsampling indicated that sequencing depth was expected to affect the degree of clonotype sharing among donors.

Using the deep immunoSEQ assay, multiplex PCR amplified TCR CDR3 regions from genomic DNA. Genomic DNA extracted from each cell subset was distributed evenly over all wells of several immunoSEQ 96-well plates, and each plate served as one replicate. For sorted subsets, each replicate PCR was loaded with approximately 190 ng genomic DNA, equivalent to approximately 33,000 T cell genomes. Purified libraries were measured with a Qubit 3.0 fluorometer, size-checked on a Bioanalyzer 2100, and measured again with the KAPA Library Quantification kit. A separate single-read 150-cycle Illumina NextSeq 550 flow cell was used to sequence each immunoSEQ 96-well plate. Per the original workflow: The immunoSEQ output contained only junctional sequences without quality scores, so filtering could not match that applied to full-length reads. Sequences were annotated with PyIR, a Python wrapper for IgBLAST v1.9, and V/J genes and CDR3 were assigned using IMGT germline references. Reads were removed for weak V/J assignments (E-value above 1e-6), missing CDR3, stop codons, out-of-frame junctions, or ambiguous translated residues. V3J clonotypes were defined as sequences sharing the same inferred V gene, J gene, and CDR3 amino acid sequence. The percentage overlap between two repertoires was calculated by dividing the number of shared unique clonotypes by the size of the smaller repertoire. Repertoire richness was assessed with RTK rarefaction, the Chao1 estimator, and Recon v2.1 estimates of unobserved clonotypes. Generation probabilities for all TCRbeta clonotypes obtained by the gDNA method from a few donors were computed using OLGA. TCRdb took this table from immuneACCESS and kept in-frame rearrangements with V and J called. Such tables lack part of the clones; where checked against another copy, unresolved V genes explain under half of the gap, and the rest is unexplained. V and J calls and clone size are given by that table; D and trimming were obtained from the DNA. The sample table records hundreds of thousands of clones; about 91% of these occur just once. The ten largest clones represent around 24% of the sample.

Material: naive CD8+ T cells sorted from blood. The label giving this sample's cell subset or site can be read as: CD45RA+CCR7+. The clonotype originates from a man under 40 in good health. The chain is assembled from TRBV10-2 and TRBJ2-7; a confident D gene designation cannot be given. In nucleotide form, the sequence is TGCGCCAGCAGTGAGTACGGCCAGCAGTACTTC. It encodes CASSEYGQQYF.